This T cell receptor (beta chain) was sequenced for a study of CD8 T cells in ankylosing spondylitis. In TCRdb, the 5' RACE reads were re-called with MiXCR into one record per CDR3 protein. Counted here are about 150,000 distinct CDR3 sequences, under 35% occurring once; the ten biggest clones make up about 6.3%. The sequence was collected from a male donor with ankylosing spondylitis. Source material: synovial fluid, either unsorted or a sorted T cell fraction (not recorded which).

The CDR3 DNA sequence: TGTGCCAGCAGTCGCCTGGGAAGCTCCTACGAGCAGTACTTC. Its translation: CASSRLGSSYEQYF. The V gene is TRBV6-2 or TRBV6-3, the J gene TRBJ2-7; D gene unclear. V lost 5 bases and J lost 0, with 11 bases in between. Germline lookup yields CDR1 MNHEY and CDR2 SVGEGT. This CDR3 contains 14 residues.